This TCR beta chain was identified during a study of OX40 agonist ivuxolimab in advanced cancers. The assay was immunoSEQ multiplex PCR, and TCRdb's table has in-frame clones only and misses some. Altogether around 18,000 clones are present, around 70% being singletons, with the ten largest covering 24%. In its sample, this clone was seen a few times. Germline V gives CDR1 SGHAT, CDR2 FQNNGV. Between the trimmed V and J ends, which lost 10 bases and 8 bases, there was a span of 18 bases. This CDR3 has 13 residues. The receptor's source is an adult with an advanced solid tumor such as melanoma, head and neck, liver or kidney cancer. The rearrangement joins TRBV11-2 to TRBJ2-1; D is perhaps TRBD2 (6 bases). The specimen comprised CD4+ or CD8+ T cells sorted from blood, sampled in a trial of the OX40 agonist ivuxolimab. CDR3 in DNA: TGTGCCACTCACGGGGGTCTACGGGATGAGCAGTTCTTC. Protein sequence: CATHGGLRDEQFF.